The rows below give T cell receptor beta chains drawn from one sample of a study of shared clonotypes between healthy human individuals. Clones were read by immunoSEQ multiplex PCR, and TCRdb kept only the in-frame ones, dropping some. Of about 1,500,000 clones in the sample, around 95% are singletons; the top ten hold roughly 1.2%. The material sequenced was naive CD4+ T cells sorted from blood. The receptors were gathered from a man under 40 in good health. Each CDR3 is given with its conserved first and last residue. The D gene is left open where the match is weak. Expanded clones are given a class, and other clones once, few, many or no size at all.

D gene: NA; clone size: NA; V gene: TRBV12-5; J gene: TRBJ2-1; CDR3 DNA: TGTGCTAGTGGTTTGGTATCTCTGGCCAACAAAGAAGACAATGAGCAGTTCTTC; CDR3 protein: CASGLVSLANKEDNEQFF
D gene: NA; clone size: NA; V gene: TRBV21-1; J gene: TRBJ1-5; CDR3 DNA: TGTGCCAGCAGCAAAAAGAGGCAGGGGAATCAGCCCCAGCATTTT; CDR3 protein: CASSKKRQGNQPQHF
D gene: TRBD1; clone size: NA; V gene: TRBV18; J gene: TRBJ2-7; CDR3 DNA: TGTGCCAGCTCATACCGGGACAGGGCCTACGAGCAGTACTTC; CDR3 protein: CASSYRDRAYEQYF
D gene: NA; clone size: NA; V gene: TRBV7-2; J gene: TRBJ1-5; CDR3 DNA: TGTGCCAGCAGCTTAGTTAAGGGACGGAAGGCACAGCATTTT; CDR3 protein: CASSLVKGRKAQHF
D gene: NA; clone size: NA; V gene: TRBV5-1; J gene: TRBJ2-7; CDR3 DNA: TGCGCCAGCAGCTTGGGGACAGCGGTCTACGAGCAGTACTTC; CDR3 protein: CASSLGTAVYEQYF
D gene: TRBD1; clone size: NA; V gene: TRBV27; J gene: TRBJ2-7; CDR3 DNA: TGTGCCAGCAGTCTATTCCTTGGACAGGGGTTCAACGAGCAGTACTTC; CDR3 protein: CASSLFLGQGFNEQYF
D gene: TRBD2; clone size: NA; V gene: TRBV6-4; J gene: TRBJ2-2; CDR3 DNA: TGTGCCAGCAGGAGAGCGGGAGGATACTCCGGGGAGCTGTTTTTT; CDR3 protein: CASRRAGGYSGELFF
D gene: NA; clone size: NA; V gene: TRBV7-2; J gene: TRBJ2-7; CDR3 DNA: TGTGCCAGCAGCTTAGCCCTGGGGCACTCCTACGAGCAGTACTTC; CDR3 protein: CASSLALGHSYEQYF
D gene: TRBD1; clone size: NA; V gene: TRBV10-2; J gene: TRBJ1-2; CDR3 DNA: TGCGCCAGCAGTGAGGGGACAGGTCCAGACTTC; CDR3 protein: CASSEGTGPDF
D gene: NA; clone size: NA; V gene: TRBV5-4; J gene: TRBJ2-1; CDR3 DNA: TGTGCCAGCAGCTATTCCGGGGTCAGGCTGAACAATGAGCAGTTCTTC; CDR3 protein: CASSYSGVRLNNEQFF
D gene: TRBD2; clone size: NA; V gene: TRBV11-2; J gene: TRBJ2-5; CDR3 DNA: TGTGCCAGCACCAGGACTAGCGGGAGGAGGGAGACCCAGTACTTC; CDR3 protein: CASTRTSGRRETQYF
D gene: NA; clone size: NA; V gene: TRBV20-1; J gene: TRBJ1-1; CDR3 DNA: TGCAGTGCTAGTGGAGAGGGATGGACTTTCTTT; CDR3 protein: CSASGEGWTFF
D gene: TRBD2; clone size: NA; V gene: TRBV7-2; J gene: TRBJ2-7; CDR3 DNA: TGTGCCAGCAGCCCTCAAGCGGGAGGGCCGAACGAGCAGTACTTC; CDR3 protein: CASSPQAGGPNEQYF
D gene: TRBD1; clone size: once; V gene: TRBV18; J gene: TRBJ2-5; CDR3 DNA: TGTGCCAGCTCATTGGGACAGGGAGAGACCCAGTACTTC; CDR3 protein: CASSLGQGETQYF
D gene: NA; clone size: NA; V gene: TRBV27; J gene: TRBJ2-5; CDR3 DNA: TGTGCCAGCAGTTTATACCGGGACCAGGTGGGGGAGACCCAGTACTTC; CDR3 protein: CASSLYRDQVGETQYF
D gene: TRBD2; clone size: NA; V gene: TRBV7-2; J gene: TRBJ2-3; CDR3 DNA: TGTGCCAGCAGCTTAGGAACCTGGACTCGGGAGGGCACAGATACGCAGTATTTT; CDR3 protein: CASSLGTWTREGTDTQYF
D gene: TRBD1; clone size: NA; V gene: TRBV28; J gene: TRBJ1-5; CDR3 DNA: TGTGCCAGCAGTCCCTGGACAGGGGGCGTTCAGCCCCAGCATTTT; CDR3 protein: CASSPWTGGVQPQHF
D gene: NA; clone size: once; V gene: TRBV4-3; J gene: TRBJ2-5; CDR3 DNA: TGCGCCAGCAGCCACGAACTCAGCAGTGGGACCCAGTACTTC; CDR3 protein: CASSHELSSGTQYF
D gene: NA; clone size: NA; V gene: TRBV7-9; J gene: TRBJ1-1; CDR3 DNA: TGTGCCAGCAGCTTAGGGGGCATGCCAACTGAAGCTTTCTTT; CDR3 protein: CASSLGGMPTEAFF
D gene: NA; clone size: NA; V gene: TRBV5-4; J gene: TRBJ1-5; CDR3 DNA: TGTGCCAGCAGCTTGCCCGGGGTAGGTCAGCCCCAGCATTTT; CDR3 protein: CASSLPGVGQPQHF
D gene: NA; clone size: NA; V gene: TRBV27; J gene: TRBJ2-5; CDR3 DNA: TGTGCCAGCGGTCGGGGTCGGGAGACCCAGTACTTC; CDR3 protein: CASGRGRETQYF
D gene: NA; clone size: NA; V gene: TRBV9; J gene: TRBJ2-2; CDR3 DNA: TGTGCCAGCAGCGTAGGGCAGATAAACACCGGGGAGCTGTTTTTT; CDR3 protein: CASSVGQINTGELFF
D gene: TRBD1; clone size: NA; V gene: TRBV27; J gene: TRBJ2-3; CDR3 DNA: TGTGCCAGCAGTTTGCTGACAGGGCGCACAGATACGCAGTATTTT; CDR3 protein: CASSLLTGRTDTQYF
D gene: NA; clone size: NA; V gene: TRBV28; J gene: TRBJ2-5; CDR3 DNA: TGTGCCAGCAGTTCCCAGGGACACCAGCCAGGAGAGACCCAGTACTTC; CDR3 protein: CASSSQGHQPGETQYF
D gene: TRBD1; clone size: NA; V gene: TRBV7-9; J gene: TRBJ1-2; CDR3 DNA: TGTGCCAGCAGCCTGGACAGGGCGGATGGCTACACCTTC; CDR3 protein: CASSLDRADGYTF
D gene: NA; clone size: NA; V gene: TRBV28; J gene: TRBJ1-2; CDR3 DNA: TGTGCCAGCAGTTTTCGGGGTGGTGGCTACACCTTC; CDR3 protein: CASSFRGGGYTF